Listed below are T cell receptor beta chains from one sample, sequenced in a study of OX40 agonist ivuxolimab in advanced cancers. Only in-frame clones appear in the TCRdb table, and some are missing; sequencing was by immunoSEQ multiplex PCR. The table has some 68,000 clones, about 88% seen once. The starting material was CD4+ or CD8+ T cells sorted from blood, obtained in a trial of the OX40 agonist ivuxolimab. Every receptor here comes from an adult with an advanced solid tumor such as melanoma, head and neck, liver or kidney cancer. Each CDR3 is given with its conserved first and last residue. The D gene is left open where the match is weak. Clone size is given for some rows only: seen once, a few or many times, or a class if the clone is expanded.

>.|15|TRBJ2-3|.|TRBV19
TGTGCCAGTAGTATCGCCGGTGCCGGGGCAGATACGCAGTATTTT
CASSIAGAGADTQYF
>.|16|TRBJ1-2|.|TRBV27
TGTGCCAGCAGTGCCATGGACACTCTTAGGAACTATGGCTACACCTTC
CASSAMDTLRNYGYTF
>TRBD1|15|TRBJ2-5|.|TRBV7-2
TGTGCCAGCAGCTCGGGGACGGGACAGGGGGTTCCCCAGTACTTC
CASSSGTGQGVPQYF
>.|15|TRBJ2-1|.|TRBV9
TGTGCCAGCAGCGTAGATCAGGGGTTCTACAATGAGCAGTTCTTC
CASSVDQGFYNEQFF
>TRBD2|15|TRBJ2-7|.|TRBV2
TGTGCCAGCATTTCAGCGGGAGGGCCTTCGCGCGAGCAGTACTTC
CASISAGGPSREQYF
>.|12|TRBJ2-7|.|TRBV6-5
TGTGCCAGCAGTTCCGGGACCTACGAGCAGTACTTC
CASSSGTYEQYF
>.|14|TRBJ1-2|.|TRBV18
TGTGCCAGCTCACCAAGACACCAGGCTTATGGCTACACCTTC
CASSPRHQAYGYTF
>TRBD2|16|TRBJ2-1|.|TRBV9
TGTGCCAGCAGCGTAGTGGGAGGGAGGGCCGGCGGTGAGCAGTTCTTC
CASSVVGGRAGGEQFF
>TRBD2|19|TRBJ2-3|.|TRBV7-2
TGTGCCAGCAGCGAAAAAAGGACTAGCGGGAGTTCGTTTCGGGATACGCAGTATTTT
CASSEKRTSGSSFRDTQYF
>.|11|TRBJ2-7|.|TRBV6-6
TGTGCCAGCAGTAACAGCTACGAGCAGTACTTC
CASSNSYEQYF
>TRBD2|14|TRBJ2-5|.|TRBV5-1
TGCGCCAGCGGCTTGAGGGACTACGGGGAGACCCAGTACTTC
CASGLRDYGETQYF
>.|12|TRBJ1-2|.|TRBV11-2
TGTGCCAGCAGCCCCTACCGTTATGGCTACACCTTC
CASSPYRYGYTF
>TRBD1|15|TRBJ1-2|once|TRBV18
TGTGCCAGCTCACCTCGGCAAGGACAGGGTTTTGGCTACACCTTC
CASSPRQGQGFGYTF
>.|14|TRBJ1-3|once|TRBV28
TGTGCCAGCAGCCCTGGGGGAATCGGAAACACCATATATTTT
CASSPGGIGNTIYF
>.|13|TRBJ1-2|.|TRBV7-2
TGTGCCAGCAGCTTAGATCCCTCCTCTGGCTACACCTTC
CASSLDPSSGYTF
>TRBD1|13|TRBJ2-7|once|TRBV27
TGTGCCAGCTCGAGGGACAGGGCTTACGAGCAGTACTTC
CASSRDRAYEQYF
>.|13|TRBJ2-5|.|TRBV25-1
TGTGCCAGCAGTCGAAACACCCAAGAGACCCAGTACTTC
CASSRNTQETQYF
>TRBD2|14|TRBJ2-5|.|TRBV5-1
TGCGCCAGCAGCTCAGGGAGGGGCCAGGAGACCCAGTACTTC
CASSSGRGQETQYF
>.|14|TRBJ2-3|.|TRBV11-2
TGTGCCAGCAGCTTAGCCCGGACAGCAGATACGCAGTATTTT
CASSLARTADTQYF
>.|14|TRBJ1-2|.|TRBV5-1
TGCGCCAGCAGCTTGGGTCCGGGGGAGGTTGGCTACACCTTC
CASSLGPGEVGYTF
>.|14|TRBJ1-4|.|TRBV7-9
TGTGCCAGCAGCTTAGGGGGCGCTGGGGAAAAACTGTTTTTT
CASSLGGAGEKLFF
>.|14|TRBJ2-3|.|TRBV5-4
TGTGCCAGCAGCTCCGGACTTTTCACAGATACGCAGTATTTT
CASSSGLFTDTQYF
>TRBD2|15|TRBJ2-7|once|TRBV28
TGTGCCAGCAGTTTCCCTAGCGGGAGCTCCTACGAGCAGTACTTC
CASSFPSGSSYEQYF